This passage covers 29 T cell receptor beta chains from one sample sequenced in a study of T cells after yellow fever vaccination. TCRdb reanalysed the 5' RACE reads using MiXCR and keeps one entry per CDR3 protein. The table has more than 200,000 distinct CDR3 sequences, about 3.9% seen once. This specimen was PBMCs, taken 15 days after the yellow fever booster vaccination. The receptors come from a man younger than 35 who received the YFV17D yellow fever vaccine.

This clonotype was picked up many times. The genes are TRBV9 and TRBJ1-3; D not certain. This CDR3 spans 13 amino acids. Germline V CDR1 and CDR2: SGDLS, YYNGEE. V was cut by 1 base and J by 0 bases, with 2 bases left in between. The CDR3 sequence: CASSVNSGNTIYF. The CDR3 DNA is TGTGCCAGCAGCGTAAACTCTGGAAACACCATATATTTT.

This clonotype occurred many times. The genes are TRBV5-8 and TRBJ1-6; D not certain. The CDR3 runs 14 residues. Deletions cut 3 bases from V and 11 bases from J, with 15 bases between. The germline V gene encodes CDR1 SGHTS and CDR2 YDEGEE. The CDR3 sequence: CASSYKRGKAPLHF. DNA of the CDR3: TGTGCCAGCAGCTATAAACGGGGAAAGGCACCCCTCCACTTT.

This clonotype was observed many times. The V call is TRBV12-3 or TRBV12-4, the J call TRBJ1-6, with D perhaps matching TRBD1 (6 bases). The V gene lost 5 bases and the J gene lost 7 bases, with 12 bases spanning the gap. There are 14 residues in the CDR3. The CDR3 protein is CASSDDRRNSPLHF. CDR3 bases: TGTGCCAGCAGTGACGACAGGAGGAATTCACCCCTCCACTTT.

This clonotype showed up many times. The chain employs TRBV7-9 and TRBJ1-2; 8 bases are a match to TRBD1. This CDR3 is 14 amino acids long. V was pared by 5 bases and J by 6 bases, with 8 bases of the junction left unmatched. CDR1 and CDR2 (germline): SEHNR, FQNEAQ (reference sequence). The CDR3 nucleotides read TGTGCCAGCAGCCAGACCAGGGGGCGAGATGGCTACACCTTC. Protein product: CASSQTRGRDGYTF.

This clonotype was observed at least ten times. The chain recombines TRBV20-1 with TRBJ2-1; 7 bases are shared with TRBD2. Germline-derived CDR1 and CDR2 are DFQATT and SNEGSKA (reference sequence). J lost 1 base, V lost 5 bases, and 8 bases had no gene match. The CDR3 is made up of 15 amino acids. CDR3 in amino acids: CSAAWGGKSYNEQFF. The CDR3, as DNA: TGCAGTGCTGCTTGGGGGGGTAAATCCTACAATGAGCAGTTCTTC.

This clonotype has a count of ten or more. The chain carries TRBV12-3 or TRBV12-4 and TRBJ2-2; weak D call: TRBD2 (6 bases). The CDR3 has 14 residues. V shed 5 bases and J shed 0 bases, with 7 bases lying between them. CDR3 sequence: CASSPGANTGELFF. The CDR3 DNA is TGTGCCAGCAGTCCGGGGGCGAACACCGGGGAGCTGTTTTTT.

This clonotype was counted many times. This chain uses TRBV20-1 with TRBJ2-5; 10 bases fit TRBD2. The CDR3 covers 15 residues. Trimming cost V 1 base and J 5 bases; bases outside gene matches: 7. Germline CDR1 reads DFQATT; CDR2 reads SNEGSKA (reference sequence). CDR3 in amino acids: CSARGTSGALETQYF. The CDR3 DNA follows: TGCAGTGCTAGAGGAACTAGCGGGGCCTTGGAGACCCAGTACTTC.

This clonotype occurred many times. The rearrangement joins TRBV18 to TRBJ1-5; TRBD1 agrees at 7 bases. V was clipped by 5 bases and J by 2 bases; unmatched bases: 0. Germline-derived CDR1 and CDR2 are KGHSH and LQKENI. CDR3 length: 13 residues. This CDR3 is CASSTGGNQPQHF. The CDR3, as DNA: TGTGCCAGCTCAACAGGGGGCAATCAGCCCCAGCATTTT.

V gene TRBV20-1 combines with J gene TRBJ2-1, with 11 bases matching TRBD2. The CDR3 covers 18 residues. Germline CDR1 and CDR2: DFQATT and SNEGSKA (reference sequence). The trim removed 1 base at V and 0 bases at J, leaving 8 bases unmatched. CDR3 bases: TGCAGTGCTAGAGGGGCTAGCGGGGGGTCAAGCTCCTACAATGAGCAGTTCTTC. This codes for CSARGASGGSSSYNEQFF.

This clonotype was observed many times. This chain connects TRBV4-3 to TRBJ1-2; D gene unclear. The CDR3 contains 15 residues. Trimming left V 1 base short and J 2 bases short, with 11 bases between. The germline V gene encodes CDR1 LGHNA and CDR2 YSLEER. CDR3 loop: CASSQVTAPNYGYTF. The CDR3 nucleotides read TGCGCCAGCAGCCAAGTCACAGCCCCGAACTATGGCTACACCTTC.

Ten or more counts support this clonotype. This chain connects TRBV28 to TRBJ2-1; 7 positions match TRBD2. Germline CDR1 is MDHEN and CDR2 is SYDVKM. The CDR3 has 15 residues. With V trimmed by 5 bases and J by 0 bases, 4 bases remained unmatched. The CDR3 bases are TGTGCCAGCAGTACCGGGGAGGGCTCCTACAATGAGCAGTTCTTC. Amino acids: CASSTGEGSYNEQFF.

This clonotype has ten or more counts. The chain couples TRBV4-2 to TRBJ2-6, with 9 bases matching TRBD1. J lost 1 base, V lost 2 bases, and 6 bases had no gene match. The CDR3 has 18 amino acids. Germline V CDR1 and CDR2: LGHNA, YNFKEQ. CDR3 coding DNA: TGTGCCAGCAGCCAAATACCGGGACAGGGTTCTGGGGCCAACGTCCTGACTTTC. This encodes CASSQIPGQGSGANVLTF.

Many counts were recorded for this clonotype. The chain employs TRBV3-1 and TRBJ2-7; 9 bases are shared with TRBD1. The CDR3 has 14 residues. V shed 5 bases, J shed 3 bases, and the junction held 5 bases outside the gene matches. Germline-derived CDR1 and CDR2 are LGHDT and YNNKEL (reference sequence). The CDR3 spells CASSFRDRDYEQYF. The DNA of the CDR3 is TGTGCCAGCAGCTTCCGGGACAGGGACTACGAGCAGTACTTC.

This clonotype was seen at least ten times. The chain is built from TRBV7-9 and TRBJ2-3; 12 bases are shared with TRBD2. The V gene's germline CDR1 is SEHNR and CDR2 FQNEAQ (reference sequence). The CDR3 sequence is 13 residues long. With V trimmed by 11 bases and J by 0 bases, 0 bases remained unmatched. Here the CDR3 DNA reads TGTGCCGGGACTAGCGGGAGCACAGATACGCAGTATTTT. This sequence encodes CAGTSGSTDTQYF.

This clonotype occurred many times. The V call is TRBV11-3, the J call TRBJ2-5; D perhaps matches TRBD1 (6 bases). Germline V gene lookup returns CDR1 SGHNT and CDR2 YENEEA. The CDR3 has 15 residues. V lost 1 base, J lost 5 bases, and 14 bases lay in between. The CDR3 sequence: CASSLGPTRGETQYF. The CDR3 DNA follows: TGTGCCAGCAGCTTAGGGCCCACTAGGGGGGAGACCCAGTACTTC.

This clonotype was found many times. The chain carries TRBV2 and TRBJ1-5, with TRBD1 identical over 8 bases. Germline V gene lookup returns CDR1 SNHLY and CDR2 FYNNEI. V gave up 8 bases and J gave up 2 bases; unmatched junction bases: 8. This CDR3 contains 15 residues. Here the CDR3 DNA reads TGTGCCAGCCAGGAGGACAGGGTAGGCAATCAGCCCCAGCATTTT. Protein product: CASQEDRVGNQPQHF.

This clonotype was detected many times. J is TRBJ2-1 and V is TRBV5-1; 11 bases align to TRBD2. This CDR3 contains 17 residues. Germline loops: CDR1 SGHRS, CDR2 YFSETQ. Germline trimming cut 4 bases from V and 4 bases from J; bases unmatched to any gene: 10. The CDR3 is CASSPGLAGDFYNEQFF. The CDR3 bases are TGCGCCAGCAGCCCCGGACTAGCGGGCGACTTTTACAATGAGCAGTTCTTC.

This clonotype was seen ten or more times. Relative to the germline gene, one junction end is altered; a read error may explain this. The chain combines TRBV19 with TRBJ2-3; a possible D gene is TRBD1 (5 bases). Looked up from germline, CDR1 is LNHDA and CDR2 is SQIVND (reference sequence). The CDR3 runs 11 residues. The CDR3 region is CASSIGGPHYF. The DNA of the CDR3 is TGTGCCAGTAGTATAGGGGGCCCGCATTATTTT. Full variable domain (rest looked up from reference TRBV19 and TRBJ2-3): DGGITQSPKYLFRKEGQNVTLSCEQNLNHDAMYWYRQDPGQGLRLIYYSQIVNDFQKGDIAEGYSVSREKKESFPLTVTSAQKNPTAFYLCASSIGGPHYFGPGTRLTVL.

This clonotype came up many times. The chain employs TRBV10-2 and TRBJ2-3, with 9 nucleotides matching TRBD1. CDR1 is WSHSY and CDR2 is SAAADI in the germline V gene. Trimming removed 6 bases from V and 5 bases from J; junction bases left unmatched: 6. This CDR3 is 14 amino acids long. The CDR3, as DNA: TGCGCCAGCAGAAACCCGGGACAGGGAGATACGCAGTATTTT. Translated, it gives CASRNPGQGDTQYF.

This clonotype occurred many times. V is TRBV4-1 and J is TRBJ2-4, with a possible D match to TRBD1 (5 bases). Per germline, CDR1 MGHRA and CDR2 YSYEKL. V was pared by 3 bases and J by 6 bases, with 12 bases between. The CDR3 is 14 amino acids. CDR3 sequence reads: CASSQFVGPNIQYF. The DNA of the CDR3 is TGCGCCAGCAGCCAGTTCGTGGGGCCAAACATTCAGTACTTC.

This clonotype was detected ten times or more. The chain combines TRBV4-2 with TRBJ2-2; D is ambiguous. V lost 0 bases and J lost 7, with 15 bases in between. This CDR3 region has 16 residues. Germline assignment: CDR1 LGHNA and CDR2 YNFKEQ. CDR3 amino acids: CASSQDPDGSIGELFF. In nucleotides, the CDR3 is TGTGCCAGCAGCCAAGATCCGGACGGTTCCATCGGGGAGCTGTTTTTT.

The sample holds many counts of this clonotype. V and J are TRBV5-1 and TRBJ2-1; D might be TRBD2 (5 bases). Germline loops: CDR1 SGHRS, CDR2 YFSETQ. Trimming removed 2 bases from V and 5 bases from J, with 8 bases in between. The CDR3 length is 13 residues. CDR3 protein: CASSFGGHNEQFF. The CDR3 DNA is TGCGCCAGCAGCTTCGGAGGACACAATGAGCAGTTCTTC.

This clonotype was detected ten times or more. The V and J genes are TRBV4-2 and TRBJ2-5; 10 bases are shared with TRBD2. The length of the CDR3 is 17 residues. V lost 4 bases to trimming and J lost 5 bases; unmatched junction nucleotides: 13. Germline values: CDR1 LGHNA, CDR2 YNFKEQ. The CDR3 spells CASSRDGSSGGYETQYF. The CDR3 region has the DNA TGTGCCAGCAGCCGAGACGGTTCTAGCGGGGGTTATGAGACCCAGTACTTC.

This clonotype has at least ten counts. This sequence joins TRBV12-3 or TRBV12-4 and TRBJ2-5, with D possibly TRBD1 on 6 matching bases. With 6 bases removed from V and 4 bases from J, the gap between germline ends came to 18 bases. CDR3 length equals 15 residues. The CDR3 region is CASSAITRGGETQYF. The CDR3 DNA sequence: TGTGCCAGCAGCGCAATCACCAGGGGCGGAGAGACCCAGTACTTC.

This clonotype was counted between two and nine times. The chain recombines TRBV5-5 with TRBJ1-5, with D uncertain. This CDR3 comprises 15 residues. The germline V gene encodes CDR1 SGHKS and CDR2 YYEKEE (reference sequence). Trimming removed 4 bases from V and 4 bases from J, with 15 bases in between. The CDR3 region has the DNA TGTGCCAGCAGCACCTCGGACGGAATGAATCAGCCCCAGCATTTT. Translating it yields CASSTSDGMNQPQHF.

In its sample, this clonotype was seen many times. V usage is TRBV7-9 and J usage is TRBJ2-4; no reliable D call. The germline CDR1 and CDR2 sequences are SEHNR and FQNEAQ (reference sequence). V was pared by 4 bases and J by 0 bases, with 22 bases between. This CDR3 spans 19 amino acids. The CDR3: CASSSRTAQDLLAKNIQYF. In DNA form, the CDR3 reads TGTGCCAGCAGCTCCCGAACCGCTCAGGATCTATTAGCCAAAAACATTCAGTACTTC.

Of note for this clonotype: This is likely a read error, given that the CDR3 carries no conserved phenylalanine or tryptophan at its end. The DNA is left out, because the CDR3 cannot be placed on it with certainty; the CDR3 is given as TCRdb lists it. The chain employs TRBV4-1 and TRBJ2-1; TRBD1 was called by the table and not checked on the DNA. Counting both end residues, the CDR3 totals 14 amino acids. Germline V gene data show CDR1 as MGHRA and CDR2 as YSYEKL. The CDR3: CASGPGRRRSALFC.

This clonotype was seen repeatedly, ten times or more. The chain recombines TRBV5-1 with TRBJ2-3, with 8 bases matching TRBD2. J lost 6 bases, V lost 9 bases, and 3 bases had no gene match. The germline V gene has CDR1 SGHRS and CDR2 YFSETQ. The CDR3 is made up of 11 amino acids. CDR3 amino acids: CANREGDTQYF. The CDR3 DNA is TGCGCCAACCGGGAGGGGGATACGCAGTATTTT. Full variable domain (missing parts from reference TRBV5-1 and TRBJ2-3): KAGVTQTPRYLIKTRGQQVTLSCSPISGHRSVSWYQQTPGQGLQFLFEYFSETQRNKGNFPGRFSGRQFSNSRSEMNVSTLELGDSALYLCANREGDTQYFGPGTRLTVL.

This clonotype was counted many times. This rearrangement joins TRBV6-5 to TRBJ2-7; either TRBD1 or TRBD2 may fit D (6 bases each). The CDR3 extends over 16 amino acids. V was pared by 0 bases and J by 2 bases, with 14 bases between. Per germline, CDR1 MNHEY and CDR2 SVGAGI. CDR3 DNA sequence: TGTGCCAGCAGTTACTCGGAGCTAGGGGGGACCTACGAGCAGTACTTC. The encoded protein is CASSYSELGGTYEQYF.